The 26 T cell receptor beta chains reported below all come from one sample, sequenced in a study of T-cell reconstitution after alpha-beta-depleted transplantation in children. Using unique molecular identifiers, the investigators prepared the TCRbeta library. MiXCR, run by TCRdb on the PCR reads, gives a single entry per CDR3 protein. The sample has 190,000 or so distinct CDR3 sequences; 6% to 7% are singletons. The sequences come from PBMCs from the stem cell graft donor, collected from the stem cell graft. All receptors derive from a human donor who donated a stem cell graft to a child with Wiskott-Aldrich syndrome.

The V and J genes are TRBV5-1 and TRBJ1-1, with TRBD1 matching over 7 bases. The V gene end was trimmed by 5 bases and the J gene end by 2 bases; junction bases not matched to a gene: 3. This CDR3 has 13 residues. Germline V gene data show CDR1 as SGHRS and CDR2 as YFSETQ. CDR3 amino acids: CASRRDSNTEAFF. DNA for the CDR3: TGCGCCAGCAGACGGGACAGCAACACTGAAGCTTTCTTT.

V gene TRBV20-1 combines with J gene TRBJ2-7; 15 bases align to TRBD2. The CDR3 length is 17 residues. The V gene's germline CDR1 is DFQATT and CDR2 SNEGSKA (reference sequence). The J segment lost 0 bases and the V segment lost 3 bases, leaving 6 bases of the junction unmatched. CDR3 DNA sequence: TGCAGTGCTAGGGGGACTAGCGGGGGGAACCCCTCCTACGAGCAGTACTTC. This codes for CSARGTSGGNPSYEQYF.

The CDR3 nucleotides read TGCAGCGTTCAGGGCGGGGGGGCCCATGAGCAGTTCTTC. It encodes CSVQGGGAHEQFF. V is TRBV29-1 and J is TRBJ2-1; 9 bases map to TRBD2. Germline V gene sequence: CDR1 SQVTM, CDR2 ANQGSEA. This CDR3 is built from 13 residues. J gave up 8 bases and V 5 bases, and 7 bases lay outside the gene matches.

Of note for this clonotype: A much larger clone sits a single nucleotide away, making a read error possible. The J gene is TRBJ2-3, the V gene TRBV10-3; 12 nucleotides line up with TRBD2. The germline V gene has CDR1 ENHRY and CDR2 SYGVKD. The CDR3 sequence is 14 residues long. The CDR3 loop is CVISGLAGTDTQYF. The DNA for the CDR3 is TGTGTCATCAGCGGACTAGCGGGAACAGATACGCAGTATTTT.

This clonotype was seen only a few times. The rearrangement uses TRBV24-1 and TRBJ2-7; D is perhaps TRBD1 (6 bases). The CDR3 has 13 amino acids. The V end was cut by 4 bases, the J end by 7 bases, with 13 bases between. Germline V gene data show CDR1 as KGHDR and CDR2 as SFDVKD. The CDR3 DNA follows: TGTGCCACCAGTGAAAGGGACACCCTGGAGCAGTACTTC. Protein: CATSERDTLEQYF.

This clonotype came up many times. The chain has TRBV29-1 and TRBJ2-3; D is possibly TRBD1 (5 bases). The CDR3 loop spans 14 amino acids. V was trimmed by 4 bases and J by 4 bases, leaving 15 bases between them. The germline V gene encodes CDR1 SQVTM and CDR2 ANQGSEA. CDR3 in amino acids: CSVGLAGSPDTQYF. In DNA form, the CDR3 reads TGCAGCGTTGGTTTGGCAGGGTCCCCAGATACGCAGTATTTT.

This clonotype was seen repeatedly, ten times or more. The chain employs TRBV4-1 and TRBJ1-5, with 7 positions matching TRBD1. CDR1 and CDR2 from the germline V gene are MGHRA and YSYEKL. The J segment lost 7 bases and the V segment lost 3 bases, leaving 6 bases of the junction unmatched. This CDR3 region has 14 residues. CDR3 residues: CASSHADRRQPQHF. CDR3 nucleotide sequence: TGCGCCAGCAGCCATGCGGACAGGAGGCAGCCCCAGCATTTT.

This clonotype was recorded at least ten times. The J gene is TRBJ2-2, the V gene TRBV5-1; D unclear. Germline V CDR1 and CDR2: SGHRS, YFSETQ. The CDR3 is made up of 14 amino acids. V was trimmed by 4 bases and J by 1 base, leaving 8 bases between them. DNA for the CDR3: TGCGCCAGCAGCCCGCCAGTGAACACCGGGGAGCTGTTTTTT. It codes for CASSPPVNTGELFF. Full variable domain (outside the CDR3, taken from reference TRBV5-1 and TRBJ2-2): KAGVTQTPRYLIKTRGQQVTLSCSPISGHRSVSWYQQTPGQGLQFLFEYFSETQRNKGNFPGRFSGRQFSNSRSEMNVSTLELGDSALYLCASSPPVNTGELFFGEGSRLTVL.

This clonotype was seen ten or more times. The rearrangement uses TRBV24-1 and TRBJ2-5, with D maybe TRBD2 (5 bases). Between the trimmed V and J ends, which lost 6 bases and 2 bases, there was a span of 6 bases. The CDR3 consists of 12 residues. CDR1 KGHDR and CDR2 SFDVKD come from the germline V gene. CDR3 loop: CATSPGQETQYF. The CDR3 DNA sequence: TGTGCCACCAGTCCGGGGCAAGAGACCCAGTACTTC.

This clonotype was seen at least ten times. V is TRBV6-1 and J is TRBJ2-7; D gene unclear. Looked up from germline, CDR1 is MNHNS and CDR2 is SASEGT. V dropped 2 bases and J dropped 1 base, with 9 bases sitting between them. This CDR3 contains 14 residues. The CDR3 nucleotides read TGTGCCAGCAGTGAATTGGGCACTTCCTACGAGCAGTACTTC. It is translated as CASSELGTSYEQYF.

This clonotype came up many times. The gene calls are TRBV12-3 or TRBV12-4 and TRBJ2-2; the D gene is possibly TRBD1 (6 bases). The V end lost 6 bases, the J end lost 7 bases, and 18 bases lay between the germline ends. This CDR3 spans 15 amino acids. In DNA form, the CDR3 reads TGTGCCAGCAGCTATGACAGGCGACCGGGCGGGGAGCTGTTTTTT. It translates to CASSYDRRPGGELFF.

In its sample, this clonotype was seen a few times. The CDR3 bases are TGTGCCAGCTCACCACGGTCGGGGGCCAGGGAGCAGTACTTC. Its protein product is CASSPRSGAREQYF. This chain connects TRBV18 to TRBJ2-7; D tentatively reads TRBD1 or TRBD2 (6 bases each). Germline CDR1 reads KGHSH; CDR2 reads LQKENI. Trimming removed 1 base from V and 7 bases from J, with 14 bases in between. The CDR3 is made up of 14 amino acids. The full variable domain, its missing parts supplied by reference TRBV18 and TRBJ2-7, is NAGVMQNPRHLVRRRGQEARLRCSPMKGHSHVYWYRQLPEEGLKFMVYLQKENIIDESGMPKERFSAEFPKEGPSILRIQQVVRGDSAAYFCASSPRSGAREQYFGPGTRLTVT.

This clonotype was counted ten times or more. The V gene is TRBV7-2, the J gene TRBJ1-2; D unclear. Per the germline V gene, CDR1 is SGHTA and CDR2 is FQGNSA. The CDR3 sequence is 17 residues long. The germline V and J ends were trimmed by 4 bases and 1 base, with 19 bases remaining between them. CDR3 nucleotide sequence: TGTGCCAGCAGCTACCTTGCGGACGGAAGGATTAACTATGGCTACACCTTC. Residues: CASSYLADGRINYGYTF.

This clonotype was seen only a few times. This chain uses TRBV5-1 with TRBJ2-3; tentative D call: TRBD1 (5 bases). From germline, CDR1 is SGHRS and CDR2 YFSETQ. CDR3 length: 16 residues. The ends were cut back, 0 bases at V and 3 bases at J, with 14 bases in the middle. CDR3 amino acids: CASSLGQGAVTDTQYF. The CDR3 nucleotides are TGCGCCAGCAGCTTGGGCCAGGGCGCCGTGACAGATACGCAGTATTTT.

This clonotype was found many times. V usage is TRBV10-3 and J usage is TRBJ2-1, with 8 bases aligning to TRBD1. Trimming removed 6 bases from V and 8 bases from J; junction bases left unmatched: 12. The CDR3 runs 15 residues. The germline CDR1 and CDR2 sequences are ENHRY and SYGVKD. CDR3 coding DNA: TGTGCCATCAGAGACACAAGGACAGGGAACGATGAGCAGTTCTTC. It specifies CAIRDTRTGNDEQFF.

This clonotype was detected ten times or more. The gene calls are TRBV28 and TRBJ2-5; possible D gene TRBD1, 5 bases. Trimming took off 5 bases at V and 4 bases at J, with 17 bases between the two ends. This CDR3 contains 15 residues. CDR1 and CDR2 (germline): MDHEN, SYDVKM. Here the CDR3 DNA reads TGTGCCAGCAGTCCCCCCCAGGGATTGGGAGAGACCCAGTACTTC. Its translation: CASSPPQGLGETQYF.

This clonotype was recorded at least ten times. The gene calls are TRBV12-3 or TRBV12-4 and TRBJ1-1; D is ambiguous. The CDR3 is made up of 10 amino acids. Between the trimmed V and J ends, which lost 4 bases and 11 bases, there was a span of 8 bases. This CDR3 reads CASSSERAFF. The CDR3 DNA is TGTGCCAGCAGTTCTGAGAGGGCTTTCTTT.

This clonotype was found many times. The chain couples TRBV20-1 to TRBJ1-6; possibly TRBD1 for D (6 bases). The CDR3 consists of 15 residues. V lost 0 bases and J lost 6, with 12 bases in between. The V gene's germline CDR1 is DFQATT and CDR2 SNEGSKA (reference sequence). CDR3 in amino acids: CSARDNTGPNSPLHF. CDR3 nucleotide sequence: TGCAGTGCTAGAGATAACACAGGGCCTAATTCACCCCTCCACTTT.

This clonotype has a count of ten or more. CDR3 sequence reads: CASSEAPGTEAFF. DNA for the CDR3: TGTGCCAGCAGTGAAGCGCCAGGCACTGAAGCTTTCTTT. The V and J genes are TRBV2 and TRBJ1-1; D uncertain. Germline V lookup: CDR1 SNHLY, CDR2 FYNNEI. The CDR3 has 13 amino acids. Trimming removed 0 bases from V and 4 bases from J, with 6 bases in between.

The chain combines TRBV7-9 with TRBJ2-5, with D perhaps matching TRBD1 (5 bases). The V end was cut by 2 bases, the J end by 7 bases, with 23 bases between. Per germline, CDR1 SEHNR and CDR2 FQNEAQ (reference sequence). The CDR3 contains 17 residues. CDR3 loop: CASSLPPQGLIRGTQYF. The CDR3 coding sequence is TGTGCCAGCAGCTTACCCCCCCAGGGTTTGATTCGAGGGACCCAGTACTTC.

The V call is TRBV7-9, the J call TRBJ2-1, with D possibly TRBD2 on 5 matching bases. Germline CDR1 and CDR2: SEHNR and FQNEAQ (reference sequence). Trimming pared 3 bases from V and 0 bases from J, leaving 18 bases between. There are 18 residues in the CDR3. The DNA of the CDR3 is TGTGCCAGCAGCTTTACGAACCTAGCCCATACCTCCTACAATGAGCAGTTCTTC. Protein: CASSFTNLAHTSYNEQFF.

Many counts were recorded for this clonotype. The rearrangement joins TRBV5-4 to TRBJ1-2, with 7 nucleotides matching TRBD1. The germline V gene has CDR1 SGHNT and CDR2 YYREEE (reference sequence). V dropped 5 bases and J dropped 5; count of bases not matched to a gene: 15. The CDR3 extends over 16 amino acids. The CDR3 loop is CASRSGSDRVWYGYTF. CDR3 nucleotide sequence: TGTGCCAGCAGGTCGGGATCAGACAGGGTTTGGTATGGCTACACCTTC.

This clonotype has only a few counts. The chain couples TRBV2 to TRBJ2-5; no firm D call. Trimming removed 4 bases from V and 4 bases from J, with 10 bases in between. Germline loops: CDR1 SNHLY, CDR2 FYNNEI. The length of the CDR3 is 13 residues. In DNA, the CDR3 is TGTGCCAGCAGTGTAACTAACGTAGAGACCCAGTACTTC. Its protein is CASSVTNVETQYF.

This chain links TRBV6-1 with TRBJ2-1; 12 nucleotides match TRBD2. J lost 12 bases, V lost 5 bases, and 14 bases had no gene match. This CDR3 spans 16 amino acids. Per the germline V gene, CDR1 is MNHNS and CDR2 is SASEGT. CDR3 in amino acids: CASSTATSGGLWGQFF. The CDR3 DNA sequence: TGTGCCAGCAGTACAGCGACTAGCGGGGGCCTTTGGGGGCAGTTCTTC.

This clonotype was counted many times. This rearrangement joins TRBV12-3 or TRBV12-4 to TRBJ1-1; unclear D gene. The CDR3 runs 15 residues. The V end was cut by 4 bases, the J end by 8 bases, with 20 bases between. CDR3 nucleotide sequence: TGTGCCAGCAGTTCGATGGACGCAGGCCGGAGGGAAGCTTTCTTT. Protein sequence: CASSSMDAGRREAFF.

This clonotype has ten or more counts. The chain links TRBV5-1 to TRBJ2-1; D uncertain. V lost 0 bases and J lost 10, with 11 bases in between. The CDR3 totals 13 residues. Germline-derived CDR1 and CDR2 are SGHRS and YFSETQ. The CDR3 protein is CASSLANLYEQFF. CDR3 sequence (DNA): TGCGCCAGCAGCTTGGCCAACCTTTACGAGCAGTTCTTC.